The clone carrying this T cell receptor beta chain was seen more than once but under ten times. Sample time point: after dendritic cell vaccination, including at tumor progression/relapse. The CDR3 spans 15 residues. Germline CDR1 is MNHEY and CDR2 is SVGAGI. V gave up 0 bases and J gave up 0 bases, with 6 bases separating them. The data were taken from a study of glioma-infiltrating T cells after dendritic cell vaccination. Repertoires were generated with immunoSEQ multiplex PCR, while TCRdb's copy carries only in-frame clones and drops some. The sample records 75,000 to 95,000 clones, around 86% being singletons.

The chain joins TRBV6-5 to TRBJ1-3, with unresolved D. Here the sequenced sample was blood, taken after dendritic cell vaccination. This TCR came from a human donor with glioblastoma. The CDR3 sequence is CASSYSRFSGNTIYF. CDR3 coding DNA: TGTGCCAGCAGTTACTCACGGTTCTCTGGAAACACCATATATTTT.